This T cell receptor (beta chain) was observed in a study of blood T cell repertoires in COVID-19. Whole-study context: Acute and convalescent COVID-19 specimens originated in the United States, Italy and Spain. T cells, B-cell-depleted T cells, or PBMCs provided the cDNA or gDNA that served as material.

Measured with immunoSEQ multiplex PCR; TCRdb has only the in-frame clones, and not every one. The table lists 60,000 to 70,000 clones, about 91% of them singletons. This CDR3 region has 16 residues. Germline assignment: CDR1 KGHSH and CDR2 LQKENI. V was clipped by 3 bases and J by 1 base, with 13 bases between them. J is TRBJ2-1 and V is TRBV18, with D perhaps matching TRBD2 (6 bases). The receptor was isolated from a human donor with active COVID-19. The donor label of this sample is uncertain. The sample consisted of peripheral blood. The CDR3 region is CASSPRNGRSYNEQFF. CDR3 DNA: TGTGCCAGCTCACCCAGGAACGGGAGATCCTACAATGAGCAGTTCTTC.